This T cell receptor (beta chain) was retrieved from a study of shared clonotypes between healthy human individuals. Overall study results and limits: Relative to their counterparts shared across all four donors, non-shared clonotypes exhibited diminished generation probabilities.

At deep level, the assay was performed. In the original analysis: Sequence data from immunoSEQ were junction-only and lacked quality scores; consequently, filtering differed. Sequencing used immunoSEQ multiplex PCR; TCRdb keeps in-frame clones, though not all of them. V and J calls and clone size are as listed in that table; D and trimming were resolved from the DNA. This sample has 950,000 to 1,300,000 clones, with roughly 80% found just once. Concerning this clone: Its matching antigen is unknown.

Sequenced: memory CD4+ T cells sorted from blood. Subset meaning: CD45RA-negative fraction. The sequence came from a man younger than 35 in good health.

The chain's CDR3 is CASSGRRRQAGTDTQYF. As DNA, the CDR3 is TGTGCCAGCAGCGGCCGAAGAAGACAGGCGGGCACAGATACGCAGTATTTT. The chain joins TRBV9 to TRBJ2-3, with D possibly matching TRBD1 (6 bases). The CDR3 consists of 17 residues. V was trimmed by 3 bases and J by 1 base, leaving 18 bases between them. CDR1 and CDR2 from the germline V gene are SGDLS and YYNGEE. The entire variable domain, with the rest obtained from reference TRBV9 and TRBJ2-3, is as follows: DSGVTQTPKHLITATGQRVTLRCSPRSGDLSVYWYQQSLDQGLQFLIQYYNGEERAKGNILERFSAQQFPDLHSELNLSSLELGDSALYFCASSGRRRQAGTDTQYFGPGTRLTVL.